The rows below give T cell receptor beta chains drawn from one sample of a study of shared clonotypes between healthy human individuals. Here immunoSEQ multiplex PCR was the method, and the copy in TCRdb shows in-frame clones only, minus some. The sample yields some 1 million clones, under 80% seen once. What was sequenced was memory CD4+ T cells sorted from blood. The receptors were gathered from a man between 18 and 35 years old in good health. Each CDR3 is given with its conserved first and last residue. The D gene is left open where the match is weak. The listing skips clone size in some rows; elsewhere it reads once, few, many or a size class.

>TRBV5-8|TRBJ2-1|TRBD1|NA
CASRFRDRGFYTEQFF
TGTGCCAGCAGATTCCGGGACAGGGGGTTTTATACTGAGCAGTTCTTC
>TRBV2|TRBJ2-7|NA|NA
CASKKEQGISYEQYF
TGTGCCAGCAAGAAGGAACAGGGAATCTCCTACGAGCAGTACTTC
>TRBV13|TRBJ2-7|TRBD1|few
CASSLLGQGFYEQYF
TGTGCCAGCAGTCTCTTGGGACAGGGCTTCTACGAGCAGTACTTC
>TRBV11-2|TRBJ2-3|NA|many
CASSPSALTGRLAPDTQYF
TGTGCCAGCAGCCCTTCGGCCCTGACAGGGAGGCTAGCCCCAGATACGCAGTATTTT
>TRBV5-6|TRBJ2-3|TRBD2|NA
CASSWRTSGYTDTQYF
TGTGCCAGCAGCTGGCGGACTAGCGGCTACACAGATACGCAGTATTTT
>TRBV6-1|TRBJ2-1|TRBD2|NA
CASSDWSSGSKLEFF
TGTGCCAGCAGTGACTGGAGTAGCGGGAGTAAGTTGGAGTTCTTC
>TRBV30|TRBJ2-1|TRBD2|few
CAWSLGGNYNEQFF
TGTGCCTGGAGTTTGGGGGGGAACTACAATGAGCAGTTCTTC
>TRBV2|TRBJ1-5|NA|NA
CASSDGQGQPQHF
TGTGCCAGCAGTGACGGTCAGGGGCAGCCCCAGCATTTT
>TRBV6-5|TRBJ1-5|NA|NA
CASSGGGNQPQHF
TGTGCCAGCTCCGGGGGTGGCAATCAGCCCCAGCATTTT
>TRBV21-1|TRBJ2-5|NA|NA
CASTGHPQETQYF
TGTGCCAGCACTGGACATCCACAAGAGACCCAGTACTTC
>TRBV20-1|TRBJ1-2|NA|NA
CSASGDHGYTF
TGCAGTGCTAGCGGGGATCATGGCTACACCTTC
>TRBV7-9|TRBJ2-1|TRBD2|NA
CASSRWIAGGLDEQFF
TGTGCCAGCAGCCGTTGGATAGCGGGAGGGCTTGATGAGCAGTTCTTC
>TRBV7-8|TRBJ2-3|NA|NA
CASSFFLDADTQYF
TGTGCCAGCAGCTTTTTTCTCGACGCGGATACGCAGTATTTT
>TRBV19|TRBJ1-2|NA|NA
CASSPTGGGYGYTF
TGTGCCAGTAGTCCAACCGGGGGAGGCTATGGCTACACCTTC
>TRBV30|TRBJ2-3|TRBD2|NA
CAWSSGEPPDTQYF
TGTGCCTGGAGTAGCGGGGAGCCCCCGGATACGCAGTATTTT
>TRBV7-9|TRBJ2-7|TRBD2|few
CASSRRTSGVYEQYF
TGTGCCAGCAGCCGCAGGACTAGCGGAGTCTACGAGCAGTACTTC
>TRBV28|TRBJ2-5|TRBD2|NA
CASSLPGGRETQYF
TGTGCCAGCAGTTTACCGGGGGGACGAGAGACCCAGTACTTC
>TRBV25-1|TRBJ2-2|NA|NA
CASSFGSLNTGELFF
TGTGCCAGCAGTTTTGGGAGCCTGAACACCGGGGAGCTGTTTTTT
>TRBV5-1|TRBJ2-7|TRBD1|NA
CASSRGQVYEQYF
TGCGCCAGCAGCAGAGGACAGGTCTACGAGCAGTACTTC
>TRBV19|TRBJ2-2|NA|NA
CASSFEGQKNTGELFF
TGTGCCAGTAGTTTTGAGGGGCAGAAGAACACCGGGGAGCTGTTTTTT
>TRBV28|TRBJ2-3|TRBD2|NA
CASSFDGGTDTQYF
TGTGCCAGCAGTTTCGACGGGGGGACAGATACGCAGTATTTT
>TRBV7-2|TRBJ1-5|TRBD1|NA
CASSSEGQGVNQPQHF
TGTGCCAGCAGCTCAGAAGGACAGGGAGTCAATCAGCCCCAGCATTTT
>TRBV28|TRBJ2-7|NA|NA
CASLNRARSSYEQYF
TGTGCCAGTCTAAACAGGGCCAGGAGCTCCTACGAGCAGTACTTC
>TRBV7-9|TRBJ1-1|NA|NA
CASSRGSEAFF
TGTGCCAGCAGCCGGGGGAGTGAAGCTTTCTTT
>TRBV18|TRBJ2-7|TRBD1|NA
CASSPPWDRGGEYF
TGTGCCAGCTCACCACCCTGGGACAGGGGGGGGGAGTACTTC
>TRBV1|TRBJ1-5|NA|NA
CTSSRWGIYQPQHF
TGCACCAGCAGCCGTTGGGGTATTTATCAGCCCCAGCATTTT
>TRBV30|TRBJ2-2|NA|few
CACGRQFTGELFF
TGTGCCTGCGGCCGCCAATTTACCGGGGAGCTGTTTTTT
>TRBV7-6|TRBJ1-1|TRBD1|NA
CASSTGTGKENTEAFF
TGTGCCAGCAGCACTGGGACAGGGAAGGAGAACACTGAAGCTTTCTTT
>TRBV27|TRBJ1-5|NA|few
CASNPGTSASNQPQHF
TGTGCCAGCAATCCGGGAACCTCCGCGTCCAATCAGCCCCAGCATTTT
>TRBV11-3|TRBJ2-2|TRBD2|NA
CASSLFSGGDTGELFF
TGTGCCAGCAGCTTATTTTCCGGGGGGGACACCGGGGAGCTGTTTTTT
>TRBV28|TRBJ1-1|NA|NA
CASSLPMAGNTEAFF
TGTGCCAGCAGTTTACCAATGGCGGGGAACACTGAAGCTTTCTTT
>TRBV6-5|TRBJ1-3|NA|once
CASQDSGNTIYF
TGTGCTTCCCAGGACTCTGGAAACACCATATATTTT
>TRBV7-8|TRBJ2-1|TRBD2|NA
CASSGGTSGSNEQFF
TGTGCCAGCAGCGGCGGGACTAGCGGTAGCAATGAGCAGTTCTTC
>TRBV19|TRBJ2-3|TRBD1|NA
CASGQGASDTQYF
TGTGCCAGTGGACAGGGGGCGTCTGATACGCAGTATTTT
>TRBV29-1|TRBJ1-1|NA|few
CSVVVTANTEAFF
TGCAGCGTTGTTGTGACAGCGAACACTGAAGCTTTCTTT
>TRBV13|TRBJ2-3|TRBD2|NA
CASSSLGAGGAGRTDTQYF
TGTGCCAGCAGCTCCCTCGGAGCGGGGGGTGCCGGAAGGACAGATACGCAGTATTTT
>TRBV30|TRBJ2-7|TRBD1|NA
CAWRGQGHEQYF
TGTGCCTGGAGGGGACAGGGCCACGAGCAGTACTTC
>TRBV2|TRBJ2-3|TRBD1|NA
CASSADRGRTDTQYF
TGTGCCAGCAGCGCAGACAGGGGGCGCACAGATACGCAGTATTTT
>TRBV19|TRBJ2-3|NA|NA
CASSSHGGATDTQYF
TGTGCCAGTAGTTCCCATGGAGGGGCGACAGATACGCAGTATTTT
>TRBV18|TRBJ1-4|TRBD1|many
CASSPGQGEEKLFF
TGTGCCAGCTCACCAGGACAGGGCGAGGAAAAACTGTTTTTT
>TRBV28|TRBJ1-1|NA|NA
CASSWGRGGTEAFF
TGTGCCAGCAGTTGGGGGCGCGGGGGCACTGAAGCTTTCTTT
>TRBV27|TRBJ2-7|TRBD1|NA
CASSIDRGYEQYF
TGTGCCAGCAGTATTGACAGGGGCTACGAGCAGTACTTC
>TRBV19|TRBJ1-2|TRBD1|NA
CASNLQGGNYGYTF
TGTGCCAGCAATTTACAGGGGGGGAACTATGGCTACACCTTC
>TRBV16|TRBJ2-4|TRBD1|NA
CASSPPGQRAKNIQYF
TGTGCCAGCAGCCCGCCGGGACAGAGAGCCAAAAACATTCAGTACTTC
>TRBV30|TRBJ1-3|NA|few
CAWRVGLGTGGNTIYF
TGTGCCTGGAGAGTGGGTCTGGGGACGGGTGGAAACACCATATATTTT